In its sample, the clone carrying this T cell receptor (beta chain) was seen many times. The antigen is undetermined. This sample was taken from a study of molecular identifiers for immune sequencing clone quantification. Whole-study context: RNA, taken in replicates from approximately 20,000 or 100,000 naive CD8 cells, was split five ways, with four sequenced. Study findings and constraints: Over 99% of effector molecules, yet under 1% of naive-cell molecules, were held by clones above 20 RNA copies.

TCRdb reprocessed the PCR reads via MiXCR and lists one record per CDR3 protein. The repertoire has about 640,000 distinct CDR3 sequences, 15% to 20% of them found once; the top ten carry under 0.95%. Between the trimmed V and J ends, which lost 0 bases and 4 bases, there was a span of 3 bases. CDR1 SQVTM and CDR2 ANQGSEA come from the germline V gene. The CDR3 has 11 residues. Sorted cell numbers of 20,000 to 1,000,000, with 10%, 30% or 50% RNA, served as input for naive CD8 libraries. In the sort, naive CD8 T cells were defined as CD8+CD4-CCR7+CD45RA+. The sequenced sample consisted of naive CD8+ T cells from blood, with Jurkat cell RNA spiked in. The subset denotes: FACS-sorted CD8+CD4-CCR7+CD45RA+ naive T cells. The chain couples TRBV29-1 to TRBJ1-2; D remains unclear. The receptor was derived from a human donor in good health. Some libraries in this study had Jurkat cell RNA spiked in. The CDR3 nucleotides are TGCAGCGTTGAAGATGCCTATGGCTACACCTTC. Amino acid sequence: CSVEDAYGYTF.